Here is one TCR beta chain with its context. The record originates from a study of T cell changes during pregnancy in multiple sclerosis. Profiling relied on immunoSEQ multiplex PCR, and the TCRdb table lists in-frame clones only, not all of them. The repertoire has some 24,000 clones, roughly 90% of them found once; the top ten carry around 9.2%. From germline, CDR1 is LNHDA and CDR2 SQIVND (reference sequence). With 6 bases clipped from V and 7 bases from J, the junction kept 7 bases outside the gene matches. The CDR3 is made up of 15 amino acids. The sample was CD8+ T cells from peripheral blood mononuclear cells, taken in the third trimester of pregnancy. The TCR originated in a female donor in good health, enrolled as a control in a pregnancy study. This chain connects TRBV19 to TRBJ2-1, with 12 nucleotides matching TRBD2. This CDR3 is CASRPTSGGFNEQFF. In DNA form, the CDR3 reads TGTGCCAGTAGGCCGACTAGCGGGGGATTTAATGAGCAGTTCTTC.